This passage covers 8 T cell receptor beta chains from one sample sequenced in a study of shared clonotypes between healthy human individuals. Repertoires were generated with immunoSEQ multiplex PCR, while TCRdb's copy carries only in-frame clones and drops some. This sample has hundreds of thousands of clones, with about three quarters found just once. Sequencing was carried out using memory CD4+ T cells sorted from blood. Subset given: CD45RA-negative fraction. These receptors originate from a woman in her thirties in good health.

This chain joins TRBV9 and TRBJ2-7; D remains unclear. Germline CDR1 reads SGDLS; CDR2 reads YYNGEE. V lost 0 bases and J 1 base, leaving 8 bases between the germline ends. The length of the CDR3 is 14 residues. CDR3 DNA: TGTGCCAGCAGCGTAGAGCCTCATTCCTACGAGCAGTACTTC. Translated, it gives CASSVEPHSYEQYF. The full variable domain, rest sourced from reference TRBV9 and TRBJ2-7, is DSGVTQTPKHLITATGQRVTLRCSPRSGDLSVYWYQQSLDQGLQFLIQYYNGEERAKGNILERFSAQQFPDLHSELNLSSLELGDSALYFCASSVEPHSYEQYFGPGTRLTVT.

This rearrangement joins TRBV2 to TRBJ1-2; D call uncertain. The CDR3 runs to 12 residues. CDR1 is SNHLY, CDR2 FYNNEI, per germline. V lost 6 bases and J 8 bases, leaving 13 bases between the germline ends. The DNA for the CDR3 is TGTGCCAGCAGCGGGCACACCGCAGGCTACACCTTC. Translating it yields CASSGHTAGYTF.

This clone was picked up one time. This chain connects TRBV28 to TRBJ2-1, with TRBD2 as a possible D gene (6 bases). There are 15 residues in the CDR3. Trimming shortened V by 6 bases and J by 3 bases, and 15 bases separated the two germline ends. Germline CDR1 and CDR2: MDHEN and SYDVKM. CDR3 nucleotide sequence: TGTGCCAGCAGGTTCCGGGACTTCGTCTACAATGAGCAGTTCTTC. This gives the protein CASRFRDFVYNEQFF. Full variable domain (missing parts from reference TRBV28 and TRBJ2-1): DVKVTQSSRYLVKRTGEKVFLECVQDMDHENMFWYRQDPGLGLRLIYFSYDVKMKEKGDIPEGYSVSREKKERFSLILESASTNQTSMYLCASRFRDFVYNEQFFGPGTRLTVL.

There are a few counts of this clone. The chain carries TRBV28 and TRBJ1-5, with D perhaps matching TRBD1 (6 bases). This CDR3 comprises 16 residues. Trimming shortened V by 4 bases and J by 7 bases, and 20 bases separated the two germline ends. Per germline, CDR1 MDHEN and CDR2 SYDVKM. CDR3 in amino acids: CASSSPGRDQGQPQHF. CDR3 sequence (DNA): TGTGCCAGCAGTTCGCCGGGGCGCGACCAGGGGCAGCCCCAGCATTTT.

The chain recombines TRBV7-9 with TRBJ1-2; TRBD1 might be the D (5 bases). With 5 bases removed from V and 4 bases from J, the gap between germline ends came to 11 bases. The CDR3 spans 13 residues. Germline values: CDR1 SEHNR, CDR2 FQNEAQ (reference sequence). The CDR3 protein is CASSPDRIYGYTF. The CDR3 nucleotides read TGTGCCAGCAGCCCAGACAGAATCTATGGCTACACCTTC.

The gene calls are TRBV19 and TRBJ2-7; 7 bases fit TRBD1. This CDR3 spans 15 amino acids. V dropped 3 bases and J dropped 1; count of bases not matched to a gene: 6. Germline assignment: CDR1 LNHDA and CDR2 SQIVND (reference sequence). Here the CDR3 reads CASSIGDSQSYEQYF. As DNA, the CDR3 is TGTGCCAGTAGTATCGGGGACAGTCAATCCTACGAGCAGTACTTC.

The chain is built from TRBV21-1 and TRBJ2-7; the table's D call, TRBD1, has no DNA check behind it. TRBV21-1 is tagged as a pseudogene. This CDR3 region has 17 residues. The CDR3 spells CASSREVLLTGSYEQYF. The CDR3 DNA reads TGTGCCAGCAGCCGGGAAGTCCTTTTGACAGGGTCCTACGAGCAGTACTTC.

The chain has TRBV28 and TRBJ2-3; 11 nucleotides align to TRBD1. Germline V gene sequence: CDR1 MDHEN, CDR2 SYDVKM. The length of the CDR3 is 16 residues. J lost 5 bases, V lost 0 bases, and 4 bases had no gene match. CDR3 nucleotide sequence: TGTGCCAGCAGTTTATGGGACAGGGGGCGCGGAGATACGCAGTATTTT. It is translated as CASSLWDRGRGDTQYF. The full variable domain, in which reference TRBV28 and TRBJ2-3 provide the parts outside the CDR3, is DVKVTQSSRYLVKRTGEKVFLECVQDMDHENMFWYRQDPGLGLRLIYFSYDVKMKEKGDIPEGYSVSREKKERFSLILESASTNQTSMYLCASSLWDRGRGDTQYFGPGTRLTVL.